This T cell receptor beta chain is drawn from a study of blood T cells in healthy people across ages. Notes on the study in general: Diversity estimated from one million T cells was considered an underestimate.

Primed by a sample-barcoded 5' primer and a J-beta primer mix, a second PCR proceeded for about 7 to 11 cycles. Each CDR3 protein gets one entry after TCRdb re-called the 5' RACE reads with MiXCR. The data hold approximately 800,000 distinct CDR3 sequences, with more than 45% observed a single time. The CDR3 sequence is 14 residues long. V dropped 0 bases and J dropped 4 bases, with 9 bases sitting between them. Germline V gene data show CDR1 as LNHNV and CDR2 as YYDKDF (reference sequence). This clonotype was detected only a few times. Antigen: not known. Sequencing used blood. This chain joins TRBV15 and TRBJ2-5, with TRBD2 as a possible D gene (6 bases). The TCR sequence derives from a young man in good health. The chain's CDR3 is CATSRERGGETQYF. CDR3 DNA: TGTGCCACCAGCAGAGAGAGGGGAGGAGAGACCCAGTACTTC.